A selection of T cell receptor beta chains follows, all from one sample in a study of control samples from healthy donors and cancer patients. Only in-frame clones appear in the TCRdb table, and some are missing; sequencing was by immunoSEQ multiplex PCR. The sample contains 120,000 to 150,000 clones, 85% to 95% of which appear only once. What was sequenced was blood. All receptors come from a man aged 35-49 years in good health. CDR3s include the opening cysteine and the closing phenylalanine or tryptophan. The D gene is left open where the match is weak.

>TRBD2|TRBJ2-2|TRBV5-1
TGCGCCAGCAGCTCTGGACTAGCGGGAGAATTCACCGGGGAGCTGTTTTTT
CASSSGLAGEFTGELFF
>NA|TRBJ2-4|TRBV29-1
TGCAGCGTTGAAGGGGAAGGGGCCAAAAACATTCAGTACTTC
CSVEGEGAKNIQYF
>NA|TRBJ2-3|TRBV7-9
TGTGCCAGCAGCTTAGCGGGGGTTAGCACAGATACGCAGTATTTT
CASSLAGVSTDTQYF
>TRBD1|TRBJ2-7|TRBV10-1
TGCGCCATATTCTACAGGGGCTCCTACGAGCAGTACTTC
CAIFYRGSYEQYF
>NA|TRBJ2-7|TRBV5-5
TGTGCCAGCAGCTTGAACCCAAGCGCCTACGAGCAGTACTTC
CASSLNPSAYEQYF
>NA|TRBJ1-5|TRBV15
TGTGCCACCAGCGGCGGGTATTCCGGGCAGCCCCAGCATTTT
CATSGGYSGQPQHF
>NA|TRBJ2-2|TRBV4-3
TGCGCCAGCAGCCAAAAGATCGAGGGAAACACCGGGGAGCTGTTTTTT
CASSQKIEGNTGELFF
>NA|TRBJ2-2|TRBV13
TGTGCCAGCAGCTCCCGACCCGGGGAGCTGTTTTTT
CASSSRPGELFF
>NA|TRBJ2-1|TRBV15
TGTGCCACCAGCAGAGGAGGTTCCCACTCTTACAATGAGCAGTTCTTC
CATSRGGSHSYNEQFF
>NA|TRBJ2-5|TRBV18
TGTGCCAGCTCACCATTGGAGCAAGAGACCCAGTACTTC
CASSPLEQETQYF
>NA|TRBJ2-3|TRBV5-8
TGTGCCAGCAGCTTATACAGGGAGCACACAGATACGCAGTATTTT
CASSLYREHTDTQYF
>TRBD2|TRBJ2-2|TRBV9
TGTGCCAGCAGCGTAGAAGGGGCTAGCGGGAGCGCGAACACCGGGGAGCTGTTTTTT
CASSVEGASGSANTGELFF
>NA|TRBJ2-6|TRBV6-1
TGTGCCAGCAGTGAAGAGAGATTCTCTGGGGCCAACGTCCTGACTTTC
CASSEERFSGANVLTF
>NA|TRBJ1-4|TRBV5-4
TGTGCCAGCAGCCAGACGGGGGCAAGCTCCGAAAAACTGTTTTTT
CASSQTGASSEKLFF
>TRBD1|TRBJ1-3|TRBV4-3
TGCGCCAGCAGCCAAAACAGGGGTAGAGGAAACACCATATATTTT
CASSQNRGRGNTIYF
>TRBD1|TRBJ1-2|TRBV19
TGTGCCAGTAGACCACAGGGGGCGCATGGCTACACCTTC
CASRPQGAHGYTF
>NA|TRBJ2-3|TRBV18
TGTGCCAGCTCACCACTAGACGGGTCGGCGCAGTATTTT
CASSPLDGSAQYF
>NA|TRBJ1-2|TRBV19
TGTGCCAGTAACCCATCAGCTAACTATGGCTACACCTTC
CASNPSANYGYTF